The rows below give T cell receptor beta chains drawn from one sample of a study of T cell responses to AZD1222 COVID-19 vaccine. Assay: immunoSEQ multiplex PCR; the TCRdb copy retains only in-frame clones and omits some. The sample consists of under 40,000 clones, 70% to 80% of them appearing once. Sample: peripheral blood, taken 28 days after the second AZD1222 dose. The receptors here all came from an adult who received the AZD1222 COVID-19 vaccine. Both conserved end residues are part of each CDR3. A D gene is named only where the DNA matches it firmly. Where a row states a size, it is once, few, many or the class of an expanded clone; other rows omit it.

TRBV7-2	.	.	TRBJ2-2	TGTGCCAGCAGCTTCCCGTACAGCCGGGACTTCACCGGGGAGCTGTTTTTT	CASSFPYSRDFTGELFF
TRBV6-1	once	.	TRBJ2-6	TGTGCCAGCAGTGTTGGCAGGTTCGGCTTCTGGGCCAACGTCCTGACTTTC	CASSVGRFGFWANVLTF
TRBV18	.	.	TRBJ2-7	TGTGCCAGCTCACCCGGCGTAGATCCCGGGGGCGACGAGCAGTACTTC	CASSPGVDPGGDEQYF
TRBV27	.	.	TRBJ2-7	TGTGCCAGCAGTCTCAAAACAGGGTGGACCTACGAGCAGTACTTC	CASSLKTGWTYEQYF
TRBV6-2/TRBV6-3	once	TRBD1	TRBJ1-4	TGTGCCAGCAGTTACGACAGGGTCGGAGAAAAACTGTTTTTT	CASSYDRVGEKLFF
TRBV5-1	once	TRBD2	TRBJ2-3	TGCGCCAGCAGCTTCCGGACTAGCGGGTACACAGATACGCAGTATTTT	CASSFRTSGYTDTQYF
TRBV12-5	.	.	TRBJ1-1	TGTGCTAGTGGTTTGCCCAAGGGTACTGAAGCTTTCTTT	CASGLPKGTEAFF
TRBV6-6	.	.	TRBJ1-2	TGTGCCAGCAGTCCAAAGGGGGTGTTGAATACACTCTATGGCTACACCTTC	CASSPKGVLNTLYGYTF
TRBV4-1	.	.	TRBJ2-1	TGCGCCAGCAGCCAAGCCGAACTGGGACTCGCGAACAACAATGAGCAGTTCTTC	CASSQAELGLANNNEQFF
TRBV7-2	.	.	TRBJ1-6	TGTGCCAGCAGCCGCTGGACCTTCGGGAATTCACCCCTCCACTTT	CASSRWTFGNSPLHF